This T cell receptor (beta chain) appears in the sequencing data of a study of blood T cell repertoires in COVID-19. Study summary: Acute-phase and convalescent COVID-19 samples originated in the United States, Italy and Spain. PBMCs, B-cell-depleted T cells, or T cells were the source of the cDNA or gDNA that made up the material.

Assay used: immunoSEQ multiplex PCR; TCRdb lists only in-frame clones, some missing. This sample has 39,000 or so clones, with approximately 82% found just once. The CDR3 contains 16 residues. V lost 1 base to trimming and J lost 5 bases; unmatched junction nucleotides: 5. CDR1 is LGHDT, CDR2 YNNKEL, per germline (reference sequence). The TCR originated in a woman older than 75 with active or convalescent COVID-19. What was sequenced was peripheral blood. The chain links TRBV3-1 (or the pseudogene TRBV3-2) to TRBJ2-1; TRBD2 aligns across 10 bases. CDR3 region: CASSQVLAGVNNEQFF. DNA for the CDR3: TGTGCCAGCAGCCAAGTCCTAGCGGGAGTGAACAATGAGCAGTTCTTC.